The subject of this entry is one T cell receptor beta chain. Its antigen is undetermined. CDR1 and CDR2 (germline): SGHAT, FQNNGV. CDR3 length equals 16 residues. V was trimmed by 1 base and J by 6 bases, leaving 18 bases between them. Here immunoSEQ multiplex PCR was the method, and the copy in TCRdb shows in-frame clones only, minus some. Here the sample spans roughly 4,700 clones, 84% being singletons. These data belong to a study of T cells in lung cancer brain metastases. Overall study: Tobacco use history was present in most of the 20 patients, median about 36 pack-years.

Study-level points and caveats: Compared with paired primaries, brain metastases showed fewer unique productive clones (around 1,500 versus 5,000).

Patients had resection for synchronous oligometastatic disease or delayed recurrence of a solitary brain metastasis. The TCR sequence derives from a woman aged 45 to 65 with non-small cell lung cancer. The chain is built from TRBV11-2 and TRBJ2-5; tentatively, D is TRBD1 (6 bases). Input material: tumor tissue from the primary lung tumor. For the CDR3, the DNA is TGTGCCAGCAGCTTAGGCGAGGTACAGGGAATGAAGACCCAGTACTTC. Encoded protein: CASSLGEVQGMKTQYF.